These 29 T cell receptor beta chains were sequenced from one sample in a study of T cell repertoires in cytomegalovirus infection. TCRdb reanalysed the reads using MiXCR and keeps one entry per CDR3 protein. This sample carries 750,000 to 900,000 distinct CDR3 sequences, about 27% of them seen once, and the ten largest clones take about an eighth. No antigens are known for them. The sequencing here drew on cultured CD8+ T cells from PBMCs, taken from culture after CMV antigen stimulation. Receptors were obtained from a human donor in good health (CMV status not recorded). Some clones in this sample may be carry-over from other donors' samples.

In its sample, this clonotype was seen a few times. The V and J genes are TRBV20-1 and TRBJ1-1, with D perhaps TRBD1 (6 bases). V was clipped by 0 bases and J by 7 bases, with 24 bases between them. The CDR3 totals 17 residues. Germline CDR1 reads DFQATT; CDR2 reads SNEGSKA (reference sequence). The CDR3 protein is CSAREGAGRGVRGEAFF. The CDR3 DNA reads as TGCAGTGCTAGAGAGGGGGCAGGGAGAGGGGTTAGGGGTGAAGCTTTCTTT.

The chain carries TRBV5-1 and TRBJ2-3; D gene unclear. The germline V gene has CDR1 SGHRS and CDR2 YFSETQ. The ends were cut back, 2 bases at V and 4 bases at J, with 14 bases in the middle. The CDR3 extends over 15 amino acids. CDR3 DNA: TGCGCCAGCAGCTTAGGCAGCTCTATGGCAGATACGCAGTATTTT. Protein: CASSLGSSMADTQYF.

This clonotype was counted only a few times. The V call is TRBV19, the J call TRBJ1-1; 7 bases match TRBD1. In germline, CDR1 is LNHDA, CDR2 SQIVND (reference sequence). The V segment lost 3 bases and the J segment 5 bases; nucleotides outside the gene matches: 6. The CDR3 runs to 14 residues. The CDR3 DNA sequence: TGTGCCAGTAGTATCAGGGGGGTCGGGACTGAAGCTTTCTTT. It yields the protein CASSIRGVGTEAFF.

The CDR3, as DNA: TGTGCCAGCAGTCCCAGACTAGGGGTCTCCGGGGAGCTGTTTTTT. Residues: CASSPRLGVSGELFF. The V and J genes are TRBV27 and TRBJ2-2; tentative D call: TRBD2 (6 bases). The germline V gene encodes CDR1 MNHEY and CDR2 SMNVEV (reference sequence). The germline V and J ends were trimmed by 5 bases and 6 bases, with 16 bases remaining between them. The CDR3 has 15 residues.

This clonotype has a handful of counts. The V and J genes are TRBV27 and TRBJ1-6; the D gene is possibly TRBD1 (5 bases). This CDR3 comprises 14 residues. The germline V gene has CDR1 MNHEY and CDR2 SMNVEV (reference sequence). Trimming took 6 bases from V and 7 from J, leaving 13 bases between them. The CDR3 region is CASSPGTWNSPLHF. In nucleotides, the CDR3 is TGTGCCAGCAGCCCTGGGACTTGGAATTCACCCCTCCACTTT.

The chain combines TRBV6-2 or TRBV6-3 with TRBJ1-1; maybe TRBD1 (6 bases). Germline lookup yields CDR1 MNHEY and CDR2 SVGEGT. The CDR3 covers 14 residues. V was pared by 10 bases and J by 7 bases, with 22 bases between. In nucleotides, the CDR3 is TGTGCCACCGAACTAATACAGGGAAGGGGTGAAGCTTTCTTT. Protein sequence: CATELIQGRGEAFF.

The chain is built from TRBV7-4 and TRBJ1-1; D may be TRBD1 (5 bases). Per the germline V gene, CDR1 is SGHVT and CDR2 is SQSDAQ. This CDR3 is built from 15 residues. Trimming pared 3 bases from V and 3 bases from J, leaving 14 bases between. The CDR3 nucleotides read TGTGCCAGCAGCTTTCTAGCTCCCAGGGACACTGAAGCTTTCTTT. Residues: CASSFLAPRDTEAFF. Filled out from reference TRBV7-4 and TRBJ1-1, the complete variable domain reads GAGVSQSPRYKVAKRGRDVALRCDSISGHVTLYWYRQTLGQGSEVLTYSQSDAQRDKSGRPSGRFSAERPERSVSTLKIQRTEQGDSAVYLCASSFLAPRDTEAFFGQGTRLTVV.

The gene calls are TRBV20-1 and TRBJ2-7; D is possibly TRBD1 (5 bases). Between the trimmed V and J ends, which lost 7 bases and 0 bases, there was a span of 19 bases. Germline values: CDR1 DFQATT, CDR2 SNEGSKA (reference sequence). The CDR3 is made up of 15 amino acids. CDR3 coding DNA: TGCAGTGTCCCGACCCAGGGATTCCCCTCCTACGAGCAGTACGTC. Encoded protein: CSVPTQGFPSYEQYV.

Remarks on this clonotype: Germline is not matched at one junction end, which may reflect a read error. This chain connects TRBV6-1 to TRBJ1-5, with D possibly TRBD1 on 6 matching bases. CDR1 is MNHNS and CDR2 is SASEGT in the germline V gene. The CDR3 totals 16 residues. The chain's CDR3 is CASREARAGGHQPQHF. Written as DNA, the CDR3 is TGTGCCAGCAGGGAAGCGCGGGCGGGGGGGCATCAGCCCCAGCATTTT.

The rearrangement links TRBV9 to TRBJ2-2; possible D gene TRBD1, 5 bases. Trimming took 4 bases from V and 4 from J, leaving 14 bases between them. The length of the CDR3 is 15 residues. Per the germline V gene, CDR1 is SGDLS and CDR2 is YYNGEE. Here the CDR3 reads CASSPGHYATGELFF. The CDR3 DNA reads TGTGCCAGCAGCCCTGGACACTACGCCACCGGGGAGCTGTTTTTT.

The chain is built from TRBV4-3 and TRBJ2-5; D unresolved. The CDR3 length is 14 residues. V was pared by 3 bases and J by 5 bases, with 13 bases between. Germline V gives CDR1 LGHNA, CDR2 YSLEER. The CDR3 nucleotides are TGCGCCAGCAGCCACGGTACCATGGGGGAGACCCAGTACTTC. Translating it yields CASSHGTMGETQYF.

In this sample, this clonotype turned up once. This chain uses TRBV5-1 with TRBJ1-2; 7 nucleotides agree with TRBD1. With V trimmed by 2 bases and J by 5 bases, 12 bases remained unmatched. CDR3 length equals 16 residues. CDR1 and CDR2 (germline): SGHRS, YFSETQ. CDR3 in amino acids: CASSFWDSNSDYGYTF. CDR3 sequence (DNA): TGCGCCAGCAGCTTCTGGGACAGCAACTCCGATTATGGCTACACCTTC.

The V call is TRBV27, the J call TRBJ1-1; no clear D gene. This CDR3 is built from 13 residues. Trimming shortened V by 3 bases and J by 5 bases, and 10 bases separated the two germline ends. Germline values: CDR1 MNHEY, CDR2 SMNVEV (reference sequence). In DNA form, the CDR3 reads TGTGCCAGCAGTTTCTCTTTTCGTACTGAAGCTTTCTTT. Encoded protein: CASSFSFRTEAFF.

This clonotype was found many times. This chain links TRBV27 with TRBJ2-7; D tentatively reads TRBD1 or TRBD2 (5 bases each). The V gene lost 6 bases and the J gene lost 4 bases, with 13 bases spanning the gap. Germline loops: CDR1 MNHEY, CDR2 SMNVEV (reference sequence). The CDR3 covers 13 residues. CDR3 in DNA: TGTGCCAGCAGCTTCGGGACGGGGTACGAGCAGTACGTC. As protein: CASSFGTGYEQYV.

The chain employs TRBV11-2 and TRBJ2-5; tentatively, D is TRBD2 (6 bases). CDR1 and CDR2 from the germline V gene are SGHAT and FQNNGV. Trimming removed 5 bases from V and 2 bases from J, with 12 bases in between. The CDR3 extends over 14 amino acids. CDR3 bases: TGTGCCAGCAGCAAGGACTACCCACAAGAGACCCAGTACTTC. Residues: CASSKDYPQETQYF.

V is TRBV7-3 and J is TRBJ2-2, with 8 bases lining up with TRBD1. Germline assignment: CDR1 SGHTA and CDR2 FQGTGA. The junction had 10 bases not matched to a gene; V was cut back by 4 bases and J by 6 bases. The CDR3 is made up of 16 amino acids. CDR3 nucleotides: TGTGCCAGCAGCTCCCTCCCACAGGGGGGTCCCGGGGAGCTGTTTTTT. Translated: CASSSLPQGGPGELFF.

The rearrangement uses TRBV5-4 and TRBJ2-2, with 9 bases aligning to TRBD1. Germline V gives CDR1 SGHNT, CDR2 YYREEE (reference sequence). This CDR3 spans 15 amino acids. With 1 base clipped from V and 5 bases from J, the junction kept 3 bases outside the gene matches. This CDR3 is CASSLTGTGTGELFF. The CDR3 region has the DNA TGTGCCAGCAGCTTGACCGGGACAGGGACCGGGGAGCTGTTTTTT.

For the CDR3, the DNA is TGTGCCTGGCAAGGACGGCCGAATGGGGAAGCTTTCTTT. Protein: CAWQGRPNGEAFF. The chain has TRBV28 and TRBJ1-1; the D is unclear. The CDR3 runs to 13 residues. Germline-derived CDR1 and CDR2 are MDHEN and SYDVKM. V was shortened by 11 bases and J by 8 bases, with 21 bases between the two germline ends.

CDR3 in amino acids: CASSFNSNTEAFF. DNA of the CDR3: TGTGCCAGCAGCTTTAATTCGAACACTGAAGCTTTCTTT. V usage is TRBV11-3 and J usage is TRBJ1-1; D is uncertain. The CDR3 covers 13 residues. V was clipped by 3 bases and J by 1 base, with 6 bases between them. Germline lookup yields CDR1 SGHNT and CDR2 YENEEA. Combining the CDR3 with reference TRBV11-3 and TRBJ1-1 gives the whole variable domain EAGVVQSPRYKIIEKKQPVAFWCNPISGHNTLYWYLQNLGQGPELLIRYENEEAVDDSQLPKDRFSAERLKGVDSTLKIQPAELGDSAVYLCASSFNSNTEAFFGQGTRLTVV.

This clonotype was seen at least ten times. The gene calls are TRBV7-8 and TRBJ1-4; 7 bases match TRBD1. There are 14 residues in the CDR3. Germline assignment: CDR1 SGHVS and CDR2 FQNEAQ. V lost 5 bases, J lost 7 bases, and 7 bases stayed unmatched. CDR3 amino acids: CASSTHRGGEKLFF. The CDR3, as DNA: TGTGCCAGCAGCACCCACAGGGGCGGTGAAAAACTGTTTTTT.

This clonotype was seen at least ten times. A much larger clone lies one base from this, so it may be a read error. This chain connects TRBV7-2 to TRBJ2-5; D is unclear. V was trimmed by 2 bases and J by 1 base, leaving 5 bases between them. This CDR3 spans 13 amino acids. Germline V gene lookup returns CDR1 SGHTA and CDR2 FQGNSA. The CDR3 sequence is CASSLWPQETQYF. The DNA for the CDR3 is TGTGCCAGCAGCTTATGGCCCCAAGAGACCCAGTACTTC.

This clonotype turned up a few times. The V call is TRBV11-2, the J call TRBJ2-1; possibly TRBD2 for D (7 bases). Germline CDR1 is SGHAT and CDR2 is FQNNGV. The CDR3 runs 19 residues. Between the trimmed V and J ends, which lost 1 base and 3 bases, there was a span of 22 bases. Here the CDR3 reads CASSLAHPGGRPNYNEQFF. The DNA for the CDR3 is TGTGCCAGCAGCTTAGCGCACCCCGGGGGGCGACCGAACTACAATGAGCAGTTCTTC. The whole variable domain, remainder taken from reference TRBV11-2 and TRBJ2-1, is EAGVAQSPRYKIIEKRQSVAFWCNPISGHATLYWYQQILGQGPKLLIQFQNNGVVDDSQLPKDRFSAERLKGVDSTLKIQPAKLEDSAVYLCASSLAHPGGRPNYNEQFFGPGTRLTVL.

This clonotype was detected only a few times. The rearrangement uses TRBV6-5 and TRBJ2-5, with 8 bases aligning to TRBD2. The germline CDR1 and CDR2 sequences are MNHEY and SVGAGI. The CDR3 is 15 residues long. V lost 6 bases to trimming and J lost 5 bases; unmatched junction nucleotides: 11. CDR3 nucleotide sequence: TGTGCCAGCAGCTCGTCAATTATAGCGGGGGAGACCCAGTACTTC. Protein product: CASSSSIIAGETQYF.

This rearrangement joins TRBV29-1 to TRBJ2-1; D remains ambiguous. The CDR3 runs 13 residues. The germline V gene encodes CDR1 SQVTM and CDR2 ANQGSEA. Deletions cut 1 base from V and 3 bases from J, with 7 bases between. CDR3 sequence: CSVEGLSYNEQFF. The CDR3 region has the DNA TGCAGCGTTGAAGGTCTTAGCTACAATGAGCAGTTCTTC.

This clonotype was counted at least ten times. This rearrangement joins TRBV12-3 or TRBV12-4 to TRBJ1-6; D might be TRBD1 (5 bases). The V end was cut by 2 bases, the J end by 7 bases, with 6 bases between. The CDR3 is made up of 13 amino acids. The CDR3 is CASSLQGNSPLHF. The CDR3 nucleotides read TGTGCCAGCAGTTTACAGGGAAATTCACCCCTCCACTTT.

The rearrangement joins TRBV12-3 or TRBV12-4 to TRBJ2-1; TRBD2 agrees at 7 bases. The length of the CDR3 is 16 residues. Unmatched junction bases numbered 9, after V lost 4 bases and J lost 3 bases. The CDR3 sequence is CASSWGGAGVYNEQFF. The CDR3, as DNA: TGTGCCAGCAGTTGGGGTGGGGCGGGGGTCTACAATGAGCAGTTCTTC.

V and J are TRBV11-1 and TRBJ2-7; D unclear. The CDR3 has 16 amino acids. Germline V gives CDR1 SGHAT, CDR2 FQDESV (reference sequence). V lost 3 bases and J lost 1, with 16 bases in between. The CDR3 nucleotides read TGTGCCAGCAGCTTGAGTATAAGAGATGGGTCCTACGAGCAGTACGTC. It specifies CASSLSIRDGSYEQYV.

This clonotype was counted at least ten times. In DNA form, the CDR3 reads TGTGCCAGCAGTTACGACAGGCGCGTCACAGATACGCAGTATTTT. Its translation is CASSYDRRVTDTQYF. V usage is TRBV6-5 and J usage is TRBJ2-3, with D possibly being TRBD1 (6 bases). The germline V gene has CDR1 MNHEY and CDR2 SVGAGI. CDR3 length: 15 amino acids. The V end was cut by 2 bases, the J end by 2 bases, with 11 bases between.

The chain uses TRBV4-1 and TRBJ1-6, with TRBD1 matching 7 bases. The CDR3 runs to 15 residues. Germline-derived CDR1 and CDR2 are MGHRA and YSYEKL. Trimming cost V 5 bases and J 10 bases; bases outside gene matches: 11. The CDR3: CASSSWEGARSPLHF. CDR3 sequence (DNA): TGCGCCAGCAGCTCCTGGGAGGGGGCGAGATCACCCCTCCACTTT.